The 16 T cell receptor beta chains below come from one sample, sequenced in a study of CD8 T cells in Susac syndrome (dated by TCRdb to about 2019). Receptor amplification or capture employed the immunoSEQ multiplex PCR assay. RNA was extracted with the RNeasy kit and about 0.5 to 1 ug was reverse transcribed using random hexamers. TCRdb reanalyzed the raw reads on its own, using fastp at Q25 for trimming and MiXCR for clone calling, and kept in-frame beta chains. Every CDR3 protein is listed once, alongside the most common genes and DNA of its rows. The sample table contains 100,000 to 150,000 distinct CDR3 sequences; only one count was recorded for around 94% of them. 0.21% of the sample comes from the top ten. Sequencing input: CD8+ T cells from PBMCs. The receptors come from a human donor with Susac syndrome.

CDR3 DNA: TGTGCCAGCAGTTCCGGGACACGACCCTACGAGCAGTACTTC. Its protein product is CASSSGTRPYEQYF. V and J are TRBV12-3 or TRBV12-4 and TRBJ2-7, with a tentative D call TRBD1 (6 bases). Trimming cost V 4 bases and J 2 bases, with 12 bases left between them. This CDR3 has 14 residues.

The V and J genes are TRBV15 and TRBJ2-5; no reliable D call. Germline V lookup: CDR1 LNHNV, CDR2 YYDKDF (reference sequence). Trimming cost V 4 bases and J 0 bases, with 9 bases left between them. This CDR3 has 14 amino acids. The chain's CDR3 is CATSTGRNQETQYF. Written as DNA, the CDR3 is TGTGCCACCAGCACCGGCCGCAACCAAGAGACCCAGTACTTC.

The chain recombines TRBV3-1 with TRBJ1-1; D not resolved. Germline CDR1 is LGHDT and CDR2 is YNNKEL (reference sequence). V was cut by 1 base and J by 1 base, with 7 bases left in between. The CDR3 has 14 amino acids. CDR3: CASSQVWGNTEAFF. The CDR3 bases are TGTGCCAGCAGCCAAGTGTGGGGGAACACTGAAGCTTTCTTT.

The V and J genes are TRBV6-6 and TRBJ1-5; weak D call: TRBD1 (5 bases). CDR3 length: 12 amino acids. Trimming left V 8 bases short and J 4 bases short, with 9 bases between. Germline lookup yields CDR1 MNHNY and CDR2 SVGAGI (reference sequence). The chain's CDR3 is CASDSFNQPQHF. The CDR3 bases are TGTGCCAGCGACAGCTTTAATCAGCCCCAGCATTTT.

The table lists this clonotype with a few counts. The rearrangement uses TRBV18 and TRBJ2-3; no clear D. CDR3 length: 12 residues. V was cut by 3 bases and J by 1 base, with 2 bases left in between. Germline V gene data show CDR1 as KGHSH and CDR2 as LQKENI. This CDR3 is CASSPRTDTQYF. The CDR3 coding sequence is TGTGCCAGCTCACCTCGCACAGATACGCAGTATTTT.

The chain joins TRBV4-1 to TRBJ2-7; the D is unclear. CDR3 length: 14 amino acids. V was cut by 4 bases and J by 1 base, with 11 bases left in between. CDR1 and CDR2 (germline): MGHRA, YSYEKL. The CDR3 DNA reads TGCGCCAGCAGCCGAACGGAGCCATCCTACGAGCAGTACTTC. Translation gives CASSRTEPSYEQYF.

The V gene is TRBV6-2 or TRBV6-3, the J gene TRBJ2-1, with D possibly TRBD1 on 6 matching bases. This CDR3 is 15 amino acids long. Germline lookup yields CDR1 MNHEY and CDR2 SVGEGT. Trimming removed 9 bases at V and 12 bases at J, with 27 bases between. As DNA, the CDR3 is TGTGCCAGTAAACCCGGGACATCCTACAATGACGGGCAGTTCTTC. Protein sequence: CASKPGTSYNDGQFF.

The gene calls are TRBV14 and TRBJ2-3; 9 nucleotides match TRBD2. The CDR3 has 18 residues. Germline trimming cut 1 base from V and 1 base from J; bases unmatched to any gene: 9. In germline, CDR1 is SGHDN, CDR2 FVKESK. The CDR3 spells CASSQGLLAGARTDTQYF. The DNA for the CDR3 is TGTGCCAGCAGCCAAGGCCTATTAGCGGGGGCCCGCACAGATACGCAGTATTTT.

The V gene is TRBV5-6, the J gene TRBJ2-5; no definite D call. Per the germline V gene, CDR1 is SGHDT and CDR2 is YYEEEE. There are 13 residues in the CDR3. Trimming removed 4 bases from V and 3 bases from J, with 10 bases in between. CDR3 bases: TGTGCCAGCAGCCGCGGCGATGAAGAGACCCAGTACTTC. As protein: CASSRGDEETQYF.

The CDR3 DNA reads TGTGCCAGTAGTATAGATGTTCGGAACACTGAAGCTTTCTTT. It yields the protein CASSIDVRNTEAFF. V and J are TRBV19 and TRBJ1-1; D gene uncertain. Deletions cut 0 bases from V and 1 base from J, with 6 bases between. The CDR3 has 14 amino acids. Germline loops: CDR1 LNHDA, CDR2 SQIVND (reference sequence).

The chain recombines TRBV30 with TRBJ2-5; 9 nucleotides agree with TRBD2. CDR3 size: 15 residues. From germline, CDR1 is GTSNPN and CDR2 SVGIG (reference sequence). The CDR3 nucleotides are TGTGCTGGACTCCCGGGAGCGGGGGGAGGAGAGACCCAGTACTTC. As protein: CAGLPGAGGGETQYF.

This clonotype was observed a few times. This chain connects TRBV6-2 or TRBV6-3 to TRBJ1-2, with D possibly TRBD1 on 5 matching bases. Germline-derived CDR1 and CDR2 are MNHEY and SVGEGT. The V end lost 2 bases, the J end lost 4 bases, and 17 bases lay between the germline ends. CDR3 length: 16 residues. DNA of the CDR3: TGTGCCAGCAGTTACCCCCTTGACAGCTACCGCTATGGCTACACCTTC. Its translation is CASSYPLDSYRYGYTF.

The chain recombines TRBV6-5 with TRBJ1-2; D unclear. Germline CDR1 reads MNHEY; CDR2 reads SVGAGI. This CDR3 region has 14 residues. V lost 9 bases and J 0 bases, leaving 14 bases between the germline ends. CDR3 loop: CASALSRANYGYTF. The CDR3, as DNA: TGTGCCAGTGCCCTGTCCCGAGCTAACTATGGCTACACCTTC.

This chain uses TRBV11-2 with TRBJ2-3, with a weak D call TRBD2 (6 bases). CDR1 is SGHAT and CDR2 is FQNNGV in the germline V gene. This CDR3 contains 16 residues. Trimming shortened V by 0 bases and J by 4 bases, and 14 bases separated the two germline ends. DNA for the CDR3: TGTGCCAGCAGCTTAGATGGGACGGGAGCAGCAGATACGCAGTATTTT. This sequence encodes CASSLDGTGAADTQYF.

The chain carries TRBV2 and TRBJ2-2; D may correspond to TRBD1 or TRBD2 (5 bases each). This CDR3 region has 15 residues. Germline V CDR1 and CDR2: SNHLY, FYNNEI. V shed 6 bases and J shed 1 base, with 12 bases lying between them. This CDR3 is CASSRGGQNTGELFF. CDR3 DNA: TGTGCCAGCAGCCGGGGCGGTCAGAACACCGGGGAGCTGTTTTTT.

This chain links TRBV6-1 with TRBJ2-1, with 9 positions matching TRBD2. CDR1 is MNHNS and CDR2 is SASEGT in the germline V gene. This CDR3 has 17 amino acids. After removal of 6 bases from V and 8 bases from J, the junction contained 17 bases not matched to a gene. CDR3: CASSPRGASGNLDEQFF. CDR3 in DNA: TGTGCCAGCAGCCCACGGGGGGCTAGCGGGAATCTCGATGAGCAGTTCTTC.